Listed below are T cell receptor beta chains from one sample, sequenced in a study of CXCR3-negative and CXCR3-positive naive CD8 T cells. Following a re-call of the 5' RACE reads, TCRdb has one entry per CDR3 protein and lacks DNA. The specimen's table records about 110,000 distinct CDR3 sequences. The sample was naive CXCR3+ CD8+ T cells from blood. These receptor sequences come from a human donor in good health. Some clones in this sample may be carry-over from other donors' samples. Each CDR3 is given with its conserved first and last residue.

J gene: TRBJ2-3
CDR3 length: 12
V gene: TRBV5-4
CDR3 protein: CASTPGVGTQYF

J gene: TRBJ2-7
CDR3 length: 17
V gene: TRBV15
CDR3 protein: CATSREGTSGDSYEQYF

J gene: TRBJ2-1
CDR3 length: 13
V gene: TRBV9
CDR3 protein: CASSVIIGSEQFF

J gene: TRBJ2-7
CDR3 length: 14
V gene: TRBV29-1
CDR3 protein: CSVVGGEESYEQYF

J gene: TRBJ2-2
CDR3 length: 12
V gene: TRBV2
CDR3 protein: CASGWRVGELFF

J gene: TRBJ2-3
CDR3 length: 14
V gene: TRBV5-6
CDR3 protein: CASSLVRGTDTQYF

J gene: TRBJ1-4
CDR3 length: 14
V gene: TRBV4-1
CDR3 protein: CASSQDQLNEKLFF

J gene: TRBJ2-5
CDR3 length: 15
V gene: TRBV6-5
CDR3 protein: CASSRQGAGQETQYF

J gene: TRBJ2-1
CDR3 length: 13
V gene: TRBV23-1
CDR3 protein: CATSRVGPNEQFF

J gene: TRBJ2-3
CDR3 length: 17
V gene: TRBV11-2
CDR3 protein: CASSRTYSDRGTDTQYF

J gene: TRBJ1-5
CDR3 length: 16
V gene: TRBV6-2/TRBV6-3
CDR3 protein: CASSYLPRREYQPQHF

J gene: TRBJ1-1
CDR3 length: 13
V gene: TRBV10-3
CDR3 protein: CAISEGDGTEAFF

J gene: TRBJ2-3
CDR3 length: 12
V gene: TRBV12-3/TRBV12-4
CDR3 protein: CASSTTGVTQHF

J gene: TRBJ2-7
CDR3 length: 12
V gene: TRBV20-1
CDR3 protein: CSAEQSSYEQYF

J gene: TRBJ2-2
CDR3 length: 18
V gene: TRBV6-5
CDR3 protein: CASSYAPRGTGIGGELFF

J gene: TRBJ2-2
CDR3 length: 14
V gene: TRBV6-4
CDR3 protein: CASSDFGGSGELFF

J gene: TRBJ2-7
CDR3 length: 14
V gene: TRBV7-8
CDR3 protein: CASSYPGLIYEQYF

J gene: TRBJ2-7
CDR3 length: 15
V gene: TRBV29-1
CDR3 protein: CSVETPMGKSYEQYF

J gene: TRBJ2-5
CDR3 length: 14
V gene: TRBV29-1
CDR3 protein: CSVKERGGGETQYF

J gene: TRBJ2-3
CDR3 length: 13
V gene: TRBV7-8
CDR3 protein: CASGAGASDTQYF

J gene: TRBJ2-3
CDR3 length: 16
V gene: TRBV7-3
CDR3 protein: CASSFLGAGGLDTQYF

J gene: TRBJ2-7
CDR3 length: 14
V gene: TRBV5-1
CDR3 protein: CASSYTGQGNEQYF

J gene: TRBJ2-7
CDR3 length: 15
V gene: TRBV7-9
CDR3 protein: CASTNTGRNPYEQYF

J gene: TRBJ2-2
CDR3 length: 17
V gene: TRBV7-9
CDR3 protein: CASSPGPPQREAGELFF

J gene: TRBJ2-1
CDR3 length: 15
V gene: TRBV14
CDR3 protein: CASSQDLLAGSEQFF

J gene: TRBJ2-7
CDR3 length: 13
V gene: TRBV29-1
CDR3 protein: CSVLRTGTYEQYF

J gene: TRBJ2-1
CDR3 length: 16
V gene: TRBV9
CDR3 protein: CASSLGPEVGDNEQFF

J gene: TRBJ2-7
CDR3 length: 14
V gene: TRBV15
CDR3 protein: CATSTGEDGYEQYF

J gene: TRBJ2-3
CDR3 length: 20
V gene: TRBV6-5
CDR3 protein: CASSPSGVQGGGGAADTQYF

J gene: TRBJ1-1
CDR3 length: 12
V gene: TRBV29-1
CDR3 protein: CSVVGTGLEAFF

J gene: TRBJ2-7
CDR3 length: 13
V gene: TRBV29-1
CDR3 protein: CSVEPGHGGEQYF

J gene: TRBJ2-1
CDR3 length: 15
V gene: TRBV19
CDR3 protein: CASQEGLSSYNEQFF

J gene: TRBJ2-1
CDR3 length: 16
V gene: TRBV5-1
CDR3 protein: CASSFSLAGKYNEQFF

J gene: TRBJ2-7
CDR3 length: 15
V gene: TRBV5-1
CDR3 protein: CASSQNRDSSYEQYF

J gene: TRBJ1-2
CDR3 length: 12
V gene: TRBV29-1
CDR3 protein: CSVEETGDGYTF

J gene: TRBJ2-1
CDR3 length: 15
V gene: TRBV29-1
CDR3 protein: CSIQPVSGSSNEQFF

J gene: TRBJ2-7
CDR3 length: 14
V gene: TRBV7-2
CDR3 protein: CASSLALRYYEQYF

J gene: TRBJ1-1
CDR3 length: 13
V gene: TRBV6-2/TRBV6-3
CDR3 protein: CASSSGWGTEAFF

J gene: TRBJ2-2
CDR3 length: 14
V gene: TRBV12-5
CDR3 protein: CASGLVPSTGELFF

J gene: TRBJ1-1
CDR3 length: 16
V gene: TRBV6-6
CDR3 protein: CASSSSGVSGGTEAFF

J gene: TRBJ2-6
CDR3 length: 19
V gene: TRBV28
CDR3 protein: CASSLHLQETLSGANVLTF

J gene: TRBJ2-3
CDR3 length: 14
V gene: TRBV7-9
CDR3 protein: CASDEREPTDTQYF

J gene: TRBJ2-7
CDR3 length: 14
V gene: TRBV13
CDR3 protein: CASSPQTGVDEQYF